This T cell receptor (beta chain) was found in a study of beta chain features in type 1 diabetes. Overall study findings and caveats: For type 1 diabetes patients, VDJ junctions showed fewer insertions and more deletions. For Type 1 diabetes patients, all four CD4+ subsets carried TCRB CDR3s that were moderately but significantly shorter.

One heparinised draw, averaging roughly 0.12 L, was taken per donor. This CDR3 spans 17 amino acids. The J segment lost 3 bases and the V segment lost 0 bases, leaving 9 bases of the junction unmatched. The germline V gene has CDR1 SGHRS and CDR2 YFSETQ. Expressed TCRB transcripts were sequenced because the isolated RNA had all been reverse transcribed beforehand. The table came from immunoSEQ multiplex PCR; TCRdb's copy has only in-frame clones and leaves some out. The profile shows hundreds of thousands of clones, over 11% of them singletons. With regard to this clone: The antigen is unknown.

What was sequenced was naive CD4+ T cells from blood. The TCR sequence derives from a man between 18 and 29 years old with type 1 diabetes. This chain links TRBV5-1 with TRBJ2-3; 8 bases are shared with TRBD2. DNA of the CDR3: TGCGCCAGCAGCTTGGGTCGAGCGGGGGACCGAACAGATACGCAGTATTTT. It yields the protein CASSLGRAGDRTDTQYF.